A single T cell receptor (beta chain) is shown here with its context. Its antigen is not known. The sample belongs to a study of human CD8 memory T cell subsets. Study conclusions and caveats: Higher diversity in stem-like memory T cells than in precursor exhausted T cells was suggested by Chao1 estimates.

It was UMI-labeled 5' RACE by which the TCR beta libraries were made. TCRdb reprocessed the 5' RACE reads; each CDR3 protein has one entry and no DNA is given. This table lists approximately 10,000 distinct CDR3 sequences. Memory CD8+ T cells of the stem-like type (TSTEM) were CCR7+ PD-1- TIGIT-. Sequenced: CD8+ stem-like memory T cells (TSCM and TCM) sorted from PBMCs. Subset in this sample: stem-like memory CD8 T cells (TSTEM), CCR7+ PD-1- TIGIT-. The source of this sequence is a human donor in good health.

The CDR3 loop reads CASSSGSREAWNEQFF. This sequence joins TRBV7-8 and TRBJ2-1; the TCRdb call, TRBD2, lacks DNA for checking. CDR1 SGHVS and CDR2 FQNEAQ come from the germline V gene. CDR3 length: 16 residues.